The sequence of this T cell receptor (beta chain) was determined in a study of shared clonotypes between healthy human individuals. Selected positively for CCR7 and CD45RO-negative, naive CD8 cells excluded terminally differentiated effector memory CD45RA+ cells. Method: immunoSEQ multiplex PCR; TCRdb's copy keeps in-frame clones and lacks some. The sample contains about 2.2 million clones, roughly 93% of which appear only once. The sequencing sample was made of naive CD8+ T cells from PBMCs. This receptor was obtained from a man aged 18 to 30 in good health. Some clones in this sample may be carry-over from other donors' samples.

The CDR3 loop reads CASSLTGLGELFF. The CDR3 DNA is TGTGCCAGCAGCCTGACAGGGCTCGGGGAGCTGTTTTTT. This chain uses TRBV5-5 with TRBJ2-2; 7 bases are shared with TRBD1. Germline loops: CDR1 SGHKS, CDR2 YYEKEE (reference sequence). After removal of 4 bases from V and 7 bases from J, the junction contained 4 bases not matched to a gene. This CDR3 comprises 13 residues.